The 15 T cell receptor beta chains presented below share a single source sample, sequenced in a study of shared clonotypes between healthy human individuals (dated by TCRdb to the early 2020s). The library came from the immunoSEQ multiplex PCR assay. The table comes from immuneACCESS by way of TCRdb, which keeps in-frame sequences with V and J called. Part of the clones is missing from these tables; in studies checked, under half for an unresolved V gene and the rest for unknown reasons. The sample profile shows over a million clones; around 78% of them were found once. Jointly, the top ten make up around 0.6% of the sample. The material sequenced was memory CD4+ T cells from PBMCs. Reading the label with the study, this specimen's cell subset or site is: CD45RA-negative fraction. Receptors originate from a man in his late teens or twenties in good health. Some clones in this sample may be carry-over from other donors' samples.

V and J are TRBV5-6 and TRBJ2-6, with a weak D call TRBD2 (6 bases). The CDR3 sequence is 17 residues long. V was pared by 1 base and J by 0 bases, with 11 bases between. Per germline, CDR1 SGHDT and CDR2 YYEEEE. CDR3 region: CASSLRGIRSGANVLTF. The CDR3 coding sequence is TGTGCCAGCAGCTTGCGGGGGATCCGCTCTGGGGCCAACGTCCTGACTTTC. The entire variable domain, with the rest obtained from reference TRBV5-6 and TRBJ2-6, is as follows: DAGVTQSPTHLIKTRGQQVTLRCSPKSGHDTVSWYQQALGQGPQFIFQYYEEEERQRGNFPDRFSGHQFPNYSSELNVNALLLGDSALYLCASSLRGIRSGANVLTFGAGSRLTVL.

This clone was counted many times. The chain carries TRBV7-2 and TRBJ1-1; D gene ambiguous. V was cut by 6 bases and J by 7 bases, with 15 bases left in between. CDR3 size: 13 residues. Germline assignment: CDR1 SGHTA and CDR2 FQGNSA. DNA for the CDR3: TGTGCCAGCAGAGATATAGGACGGGTTGAAGCTTTCTTT. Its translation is CASRDIGRVEAFF.

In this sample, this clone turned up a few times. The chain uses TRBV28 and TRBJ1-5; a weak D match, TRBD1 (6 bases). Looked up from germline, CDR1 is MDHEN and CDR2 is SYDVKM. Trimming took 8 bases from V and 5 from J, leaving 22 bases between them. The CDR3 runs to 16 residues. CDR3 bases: TGTGCCAGCCACCCTGAGGGGGGCAGGGGCTATCAGCCCCAGCATTTT. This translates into CASHPEGGRGYQPQHF.

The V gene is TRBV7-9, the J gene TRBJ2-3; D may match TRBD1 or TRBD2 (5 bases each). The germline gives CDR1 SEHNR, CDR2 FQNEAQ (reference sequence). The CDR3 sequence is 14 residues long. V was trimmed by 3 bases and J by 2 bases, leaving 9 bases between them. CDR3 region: CASSLLGVTDTQYF. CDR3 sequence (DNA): TGTGCCAGCAGCTTGCTGGGGGTCACAGATACGCAGTATTTT.

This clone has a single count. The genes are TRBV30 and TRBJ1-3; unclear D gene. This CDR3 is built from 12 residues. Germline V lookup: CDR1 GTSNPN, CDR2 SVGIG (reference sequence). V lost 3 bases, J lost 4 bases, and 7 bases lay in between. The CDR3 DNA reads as TGTGCCTGGAGCAAAGACGGAAACACCATATATTTT. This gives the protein CAWSKDGNTIYF.

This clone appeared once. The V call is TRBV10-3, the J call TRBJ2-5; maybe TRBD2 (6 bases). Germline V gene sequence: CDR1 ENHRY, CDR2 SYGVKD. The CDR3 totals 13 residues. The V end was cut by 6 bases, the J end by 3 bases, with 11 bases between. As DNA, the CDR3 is TGTGCCATCAGCAGTAGCGGCGAAGAGACCCAGTACTTC. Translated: CAISSSGEETQYF.

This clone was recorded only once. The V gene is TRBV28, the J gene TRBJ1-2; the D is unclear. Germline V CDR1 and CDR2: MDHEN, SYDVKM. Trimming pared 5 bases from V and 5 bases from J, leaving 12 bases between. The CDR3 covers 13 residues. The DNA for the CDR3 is TGTGCCAGCAGTCATAGCAGGTATTATGGCTACACCTTC. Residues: CASSHSRYYGYTF.

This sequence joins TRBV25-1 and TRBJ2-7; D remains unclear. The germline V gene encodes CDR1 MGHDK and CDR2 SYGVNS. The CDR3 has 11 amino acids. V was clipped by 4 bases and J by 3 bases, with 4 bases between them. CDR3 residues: CASSALYEQYF. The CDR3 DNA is TGTGCCAGCAGTGCACTCTACGAGCAGTACTTC.

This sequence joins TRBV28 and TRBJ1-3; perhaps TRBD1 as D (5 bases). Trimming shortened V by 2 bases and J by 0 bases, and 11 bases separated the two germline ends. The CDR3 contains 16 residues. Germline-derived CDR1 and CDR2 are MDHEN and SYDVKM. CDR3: CASSLKTAFSGNTIYF. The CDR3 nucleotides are TGTGCCAGCAGTTTAAAGACAGCATTCTCTGGAAACACCATATATTTT.

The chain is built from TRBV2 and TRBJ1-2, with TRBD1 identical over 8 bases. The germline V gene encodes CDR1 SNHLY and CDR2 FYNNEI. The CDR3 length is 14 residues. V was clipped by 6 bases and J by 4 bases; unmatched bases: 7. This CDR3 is CASSRTGNFYGYTF. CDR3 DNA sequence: TGTGCCAGCAGCAGGACAGGGAATTTCTATGGCTACACCTTC.

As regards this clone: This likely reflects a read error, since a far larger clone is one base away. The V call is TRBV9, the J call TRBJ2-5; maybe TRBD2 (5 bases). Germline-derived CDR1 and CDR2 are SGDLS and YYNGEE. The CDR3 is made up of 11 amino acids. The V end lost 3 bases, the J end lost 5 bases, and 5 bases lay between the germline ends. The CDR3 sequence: CASSGGETQYF. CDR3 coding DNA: TGTGCCAGCAGCGGAGGGGAGACCCAGTACTTC.

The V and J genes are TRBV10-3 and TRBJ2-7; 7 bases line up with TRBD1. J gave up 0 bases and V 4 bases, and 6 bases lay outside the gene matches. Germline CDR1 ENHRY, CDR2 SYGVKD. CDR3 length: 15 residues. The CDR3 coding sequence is TGTGCCATCAGTGGGTACCGGGACAGCTCCTACGAGCAGTACTTC. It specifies CAISGYRDSSYEQYF.

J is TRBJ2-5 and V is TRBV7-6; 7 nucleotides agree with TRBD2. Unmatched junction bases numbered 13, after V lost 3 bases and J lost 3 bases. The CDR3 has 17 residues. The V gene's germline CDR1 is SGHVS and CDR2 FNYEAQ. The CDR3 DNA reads TGTGCCAGCAGCTTTAGACTAGCCCAAGGGTATAAAGAGACCCAGTACTTC. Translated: CASSFRLAQGYKETQYF. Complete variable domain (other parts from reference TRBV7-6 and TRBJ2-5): GAGVSQSPRYKVTKRGQDVALRCDPISGHVSLYWYRQALGQGPEFLTYFNYEAQQDKSGLPNDRFSAERPEGSISTLTIQRTEQRDSAMYRCASSFRLAQGYKETQYFGPGTRLLVL.

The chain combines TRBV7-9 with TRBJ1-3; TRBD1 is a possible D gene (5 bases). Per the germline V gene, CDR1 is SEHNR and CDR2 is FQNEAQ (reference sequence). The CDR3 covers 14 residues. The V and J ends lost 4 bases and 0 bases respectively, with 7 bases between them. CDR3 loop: CASSYGGSGNTIYF. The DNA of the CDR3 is TGTGCCAGCAGCTACGGGGGCTCTGGAAACACCATATATTTT. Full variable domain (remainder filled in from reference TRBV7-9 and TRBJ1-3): DTGVSQNPRHKITKRGQNVTFRCDPISEHNRLYWYRQTLGQGPEFLTYFQNEAQLEKSRLLSDRFSAERPKGSFSTLEIQRTEQGDSAMYLCASSYGGSGNTIYFGEGSWLTVV.

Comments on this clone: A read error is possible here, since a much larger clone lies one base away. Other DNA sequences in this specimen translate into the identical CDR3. CDR3 bases: TGCGCCAGCAGCCAAGTGGCAGATACGCAGTATTTT. Amino acids: CASSQVADTQYF. The chain links TRBV4-1 to TRBJ2-3; no definite D call. Deletions cut 1 base from V and 4 bases from J, with 3 bases between. The germline gives CDR1 MGHRA, CDR2 YSYEKL. CDR3 length: 12 amino acids.